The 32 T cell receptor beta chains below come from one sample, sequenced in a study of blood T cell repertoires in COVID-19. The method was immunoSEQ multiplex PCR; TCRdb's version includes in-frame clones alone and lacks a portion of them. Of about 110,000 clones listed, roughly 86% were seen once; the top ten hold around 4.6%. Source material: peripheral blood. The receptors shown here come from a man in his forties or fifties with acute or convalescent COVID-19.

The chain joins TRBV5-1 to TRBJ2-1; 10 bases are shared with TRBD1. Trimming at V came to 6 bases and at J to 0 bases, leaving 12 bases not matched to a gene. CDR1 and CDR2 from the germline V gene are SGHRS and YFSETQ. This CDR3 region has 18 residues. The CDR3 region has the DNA TGCGCCAGCACCACGGGACAGGGGATAACCACCTCCTACAATGAGCAGTTCTTC. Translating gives CASTTGQGITTSYNEQFF.

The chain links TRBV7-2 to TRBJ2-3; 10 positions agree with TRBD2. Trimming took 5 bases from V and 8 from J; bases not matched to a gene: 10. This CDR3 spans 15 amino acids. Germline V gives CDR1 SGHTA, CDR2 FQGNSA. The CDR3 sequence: CASSPSTSGWGTQYF. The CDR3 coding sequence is TGTGCCAGCAGCCCGTCGACTAGCGGGTGGGGTACGCAGTATTTT.

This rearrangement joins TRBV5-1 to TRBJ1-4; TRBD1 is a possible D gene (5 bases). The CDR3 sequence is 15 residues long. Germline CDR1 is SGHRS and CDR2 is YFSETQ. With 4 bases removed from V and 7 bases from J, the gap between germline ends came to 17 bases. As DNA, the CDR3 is TGCGCCAGCAGCCCGGCGGGGCGCGAGACTGAAAAACTGTTTTTT. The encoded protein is CASSPAGRETEKLFF.

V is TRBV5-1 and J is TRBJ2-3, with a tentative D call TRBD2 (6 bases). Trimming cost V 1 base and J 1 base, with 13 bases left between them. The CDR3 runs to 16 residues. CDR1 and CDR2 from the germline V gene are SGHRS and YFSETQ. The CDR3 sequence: CASSLTGSGGTDTQYF. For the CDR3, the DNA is TGCGCCAGCAGCTTGACCGGGAGTGGGGGCACAGATACGCAGTATTTT. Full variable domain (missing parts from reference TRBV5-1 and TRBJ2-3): KAGVTQTPRYLIKTRGQQVTLSCSPISGHRSVSWYQQTPGQGLQFLFEYFSETQRNKGNFPGRFSGRQFSNSRSEMNVSTLELGDSALYLCASSLTGSGGTDTQYFGPGTRLTVL.

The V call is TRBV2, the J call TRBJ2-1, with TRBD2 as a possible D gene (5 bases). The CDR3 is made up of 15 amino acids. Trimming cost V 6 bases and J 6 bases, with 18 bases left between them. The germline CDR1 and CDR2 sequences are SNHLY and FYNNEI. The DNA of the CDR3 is TGTGCCAGCAGCCCCGACCCCTCCCGGGGCAATGAGCAGTTCTTC. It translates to CASSPDPSRGNEQFF.

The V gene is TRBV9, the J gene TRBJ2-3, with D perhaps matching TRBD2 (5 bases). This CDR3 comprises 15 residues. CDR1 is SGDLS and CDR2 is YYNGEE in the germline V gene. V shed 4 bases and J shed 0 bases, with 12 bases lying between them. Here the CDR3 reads CASSPSGSSTDTQYF. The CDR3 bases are TGTGCCAGCAGCCCCAGCGGTTCTAGCACAGATACGCAGTATTTT.

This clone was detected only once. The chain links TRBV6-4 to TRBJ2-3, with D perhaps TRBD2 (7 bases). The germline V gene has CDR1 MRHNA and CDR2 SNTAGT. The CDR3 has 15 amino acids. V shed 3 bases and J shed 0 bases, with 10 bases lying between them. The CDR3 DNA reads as TGTGCCAGCAGTGAGGGGGGGGCAAGCACAGATACGCAGTATTTT. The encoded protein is CASSEGGASTDTQYF.

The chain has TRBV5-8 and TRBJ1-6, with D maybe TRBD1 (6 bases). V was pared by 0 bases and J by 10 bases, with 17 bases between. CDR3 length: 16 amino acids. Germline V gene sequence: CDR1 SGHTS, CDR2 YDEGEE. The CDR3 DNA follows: TGTGCCAGCAGCTTGGATACAGGGAACGGCGGGTCACCCCTCCACTTT. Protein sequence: CASSLDTGNGGSPLHF.

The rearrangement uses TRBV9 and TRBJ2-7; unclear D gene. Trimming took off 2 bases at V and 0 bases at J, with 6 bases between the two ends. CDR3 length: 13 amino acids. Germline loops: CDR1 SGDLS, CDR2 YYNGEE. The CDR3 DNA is TGTGCCAGCAGCGTTGCAGGCTCCTACGAGCAGTACTTC. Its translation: CASSVAGSYEQYF.

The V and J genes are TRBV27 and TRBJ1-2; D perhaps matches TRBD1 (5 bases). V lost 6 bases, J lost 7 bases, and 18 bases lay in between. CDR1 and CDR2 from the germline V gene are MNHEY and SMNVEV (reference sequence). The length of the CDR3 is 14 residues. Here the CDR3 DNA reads TGTGCCAGCAGCCAGGGTGCTCCCGCGGCTGGCTACACCTTC. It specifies CASSQGAPAAGYTF.

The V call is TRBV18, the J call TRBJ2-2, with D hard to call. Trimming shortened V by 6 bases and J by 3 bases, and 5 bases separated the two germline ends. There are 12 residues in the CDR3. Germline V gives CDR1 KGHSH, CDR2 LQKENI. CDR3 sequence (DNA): TGTGCCAGCTCCGTATACACCGGGGAGCTGTTTTTT. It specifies CASSVYTGELFF.

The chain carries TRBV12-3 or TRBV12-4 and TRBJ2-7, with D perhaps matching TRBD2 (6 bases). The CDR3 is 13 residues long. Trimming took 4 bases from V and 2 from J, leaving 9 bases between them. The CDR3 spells CASSWGETYEQYF. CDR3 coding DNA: TGTGCCAGCAGTTGGGGGGAGACCTACGAGCAGTACTTC.

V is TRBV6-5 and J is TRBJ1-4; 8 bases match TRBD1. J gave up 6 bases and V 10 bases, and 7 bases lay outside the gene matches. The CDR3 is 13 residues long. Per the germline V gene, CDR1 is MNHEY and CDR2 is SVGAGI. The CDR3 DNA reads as TGTGCCACCCGACAGGGGCGTCATGAAAAACTGTTTTTT. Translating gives CATRQGRHEKLFF.

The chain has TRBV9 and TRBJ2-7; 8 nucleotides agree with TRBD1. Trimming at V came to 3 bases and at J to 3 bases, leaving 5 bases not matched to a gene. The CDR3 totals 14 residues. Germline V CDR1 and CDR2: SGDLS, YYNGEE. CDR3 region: CASSASDRGYEQYF. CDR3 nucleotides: TGTGCCAGCAGCGCCTCCGACAGGGGCTACGAGCAGTACTTC.

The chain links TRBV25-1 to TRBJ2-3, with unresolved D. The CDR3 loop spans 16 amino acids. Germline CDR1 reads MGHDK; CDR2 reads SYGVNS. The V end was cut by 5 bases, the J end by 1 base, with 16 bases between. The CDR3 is CASSLRLQRGTDTQYF. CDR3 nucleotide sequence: TGTGCCAGCAGTCTTCGTCTCCAGCGTGGCACAGATACGCAGTATTTT.

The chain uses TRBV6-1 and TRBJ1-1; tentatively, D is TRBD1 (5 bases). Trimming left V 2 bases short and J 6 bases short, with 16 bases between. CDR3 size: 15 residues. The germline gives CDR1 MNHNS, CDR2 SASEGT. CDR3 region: CASSEWAGRGAEAFF. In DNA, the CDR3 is TGTGCCAGCAGTGAATGGGCAGGGCGGGGTGCTGAAGCTTTCTTT.

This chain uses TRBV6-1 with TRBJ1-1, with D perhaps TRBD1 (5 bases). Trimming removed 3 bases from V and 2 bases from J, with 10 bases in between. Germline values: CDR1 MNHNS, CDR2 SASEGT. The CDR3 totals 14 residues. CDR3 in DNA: TGTGCCAGCAGTGAGTTAAGGGGAAACACTGAAGCTTTCTTT. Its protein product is CASSELRGNTEAFF.

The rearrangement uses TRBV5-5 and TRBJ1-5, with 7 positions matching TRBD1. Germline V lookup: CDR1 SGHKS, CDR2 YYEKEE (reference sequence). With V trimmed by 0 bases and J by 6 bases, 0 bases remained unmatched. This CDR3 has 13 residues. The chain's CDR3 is CASSLDRGQPQHF. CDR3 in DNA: TGTGCCAGCAGCTTGGACAGGGGTCAGCCCCAGCATTTT.

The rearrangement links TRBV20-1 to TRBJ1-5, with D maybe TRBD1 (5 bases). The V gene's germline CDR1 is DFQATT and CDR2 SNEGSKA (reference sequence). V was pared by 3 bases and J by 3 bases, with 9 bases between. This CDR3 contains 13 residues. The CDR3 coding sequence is TGCAGTGCTAGTTCAGGGAACAATCAGCCCCAGCATTTT. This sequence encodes CSASSGNNQPQHF.

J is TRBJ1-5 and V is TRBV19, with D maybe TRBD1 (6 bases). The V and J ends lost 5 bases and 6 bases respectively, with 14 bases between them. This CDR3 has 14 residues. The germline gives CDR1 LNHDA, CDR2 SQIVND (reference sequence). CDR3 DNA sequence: TGTGCCAGTAGTGTACAGGGAGAAGGTCAGCCCCAGCATTTT. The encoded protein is CASSVQGEGQPQHF. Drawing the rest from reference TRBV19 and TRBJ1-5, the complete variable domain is DGGITQSPKYLFRKEGQNVTLSCEQNLNHDAMYWYRQDPGQGLRLIYYSQIVNDFQKGDIAEGYSVSREKKESFPLTVTSAQKNPTAFYLCASSVQGEGQPQHFGDGTRLSIL.

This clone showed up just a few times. The DNA of the CDR3 is TGCGCCAGCAGCTTATTCGAGGGTGAGCAGTTCTTC. Translated, it gives CASSLFEGEQFF. The V call is TRBV5-1, the J call TRBJ2-1; TRBD2 is a possible D gene (5 bases). This CDR3 comprises 12 residues. Germline V CDR1 and CDR2: SGHRS, YFSETQ. The V end lost 2 bases, the J end lost 9 bases, and 9 bases lay between the germline ends.

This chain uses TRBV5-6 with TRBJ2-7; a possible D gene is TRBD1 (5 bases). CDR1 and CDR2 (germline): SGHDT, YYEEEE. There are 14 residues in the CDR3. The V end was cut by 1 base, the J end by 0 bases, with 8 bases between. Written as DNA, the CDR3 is TGTGCCAGCAGCTTGACAGGAATCTCCTACGAGCAGTACTTC. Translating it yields CASSLTGISYEQYF.

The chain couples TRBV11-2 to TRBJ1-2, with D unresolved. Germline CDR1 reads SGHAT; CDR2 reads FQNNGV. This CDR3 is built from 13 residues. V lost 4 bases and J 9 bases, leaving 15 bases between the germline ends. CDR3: CASSSPGLPSYTF. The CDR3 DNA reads TGTGCCAGCAGCTCACCCGGACTTCCGAGCTACACCTTC.

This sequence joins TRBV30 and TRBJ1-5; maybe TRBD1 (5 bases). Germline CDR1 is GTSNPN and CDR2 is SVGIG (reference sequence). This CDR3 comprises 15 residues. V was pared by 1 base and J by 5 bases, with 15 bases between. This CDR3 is CAWSARGEGYQPQHF. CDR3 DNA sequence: TGTGCCTGGAGTGCCCGGGGGGAGGGCTATCAGCCCCAGCATTTT.

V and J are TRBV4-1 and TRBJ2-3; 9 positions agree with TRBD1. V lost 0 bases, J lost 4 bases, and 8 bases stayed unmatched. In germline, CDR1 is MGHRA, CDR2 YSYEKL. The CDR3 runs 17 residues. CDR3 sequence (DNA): TGCGCCAGCAGCCAAGAATACGGACAGGGGAGCGCAGATACGCAGTATTTT. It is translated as CASSQEYGQGSADTQYF.

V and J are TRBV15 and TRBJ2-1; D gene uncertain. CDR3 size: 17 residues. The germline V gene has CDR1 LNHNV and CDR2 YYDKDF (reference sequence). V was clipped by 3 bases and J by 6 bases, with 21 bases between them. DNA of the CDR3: TGTGCCACCAGCAGCGGCCTTACTATCCTCGGTGGCAATGAGCAGTTCTTC. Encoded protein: CATSSGLTILGGNEQFF.

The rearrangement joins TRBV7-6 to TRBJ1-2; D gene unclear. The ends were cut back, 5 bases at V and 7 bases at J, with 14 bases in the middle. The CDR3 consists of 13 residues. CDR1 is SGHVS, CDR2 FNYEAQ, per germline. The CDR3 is CASSPPGLFGYTF. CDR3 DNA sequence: TGTGCCAGCAGCCCCCCCGGACTGTTTGGCTACACCTTC.

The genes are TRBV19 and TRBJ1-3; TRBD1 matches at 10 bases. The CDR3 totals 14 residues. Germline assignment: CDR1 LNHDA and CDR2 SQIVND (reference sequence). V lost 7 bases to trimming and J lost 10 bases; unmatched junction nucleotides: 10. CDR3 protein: CASIQDRGYRTIYF. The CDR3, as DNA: TGTGCCAGTATCCAGGACAGGGGGTACAGGACCATATATTTT.

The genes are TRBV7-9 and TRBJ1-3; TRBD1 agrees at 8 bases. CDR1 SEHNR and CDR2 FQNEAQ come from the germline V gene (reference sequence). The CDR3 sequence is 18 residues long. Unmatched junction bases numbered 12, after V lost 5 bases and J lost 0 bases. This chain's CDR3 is CASSRNTRTGGSGNTIYF. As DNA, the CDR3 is TGTGCCAGCAGCCGCAATACTAGAACAGGGGGCTCTGGAAACACCATATATTTT.

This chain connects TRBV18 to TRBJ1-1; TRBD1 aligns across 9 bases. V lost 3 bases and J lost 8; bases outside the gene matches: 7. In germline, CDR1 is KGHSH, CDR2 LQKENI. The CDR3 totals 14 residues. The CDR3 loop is CASSPETGGAEAFF. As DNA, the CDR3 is TGTGCCAGCTCACCGGAAACAGGGGGCGCGGAAGCTTTCTTT.

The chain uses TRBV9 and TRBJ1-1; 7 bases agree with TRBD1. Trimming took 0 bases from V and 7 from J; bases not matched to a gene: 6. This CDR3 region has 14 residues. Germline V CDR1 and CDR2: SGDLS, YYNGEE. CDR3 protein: CASSVGRGESEAFF. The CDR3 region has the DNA TGTGCCAGCAGCGTAGGCAGGGGGGAGAGTGAAGCTTTCTTT.

CDR3 sequence: CASSFSGSTGNEQFF. CDR3 DNA: TGCGCCAGCAGCTTCAGCGGGAGTACTGGCAATGAGCAGTTCTTC. This rearrangement joins TRBV5-1 to TRBJ2-1, with TRBD2 matching over 8 bases. Per the germline V gene, CDR1 is SGHRS and CDR2 is YFSETQ. Unmatched junction bases numbered 7, after V lost 2 bases and J lost 6 bases. This CDR3 is 15 amino acids long.